This section outlines one T cell receptor beta chain sequence together with its context. Its specificity is not known. The source of the sample is a study of cytomegalovirus exposure and HLA in healthy donors. Overall study: Early on, a data release was issued that held some 91 million unique TCRs from HLA-typed donors. Notes on the study in general: The study flagged 150 to 200 TCR beta chains as cytomegalovirus-associated.

Primers: 60 Vbeta forward and 13 Jbeta reverse. Profiled with immunoSEQ multiplex PCR; TCRdb holds only in-frame clones, not every one. The ten top clones account for roughly 4%, within a sample of about 58,000 clones. As for the donors, each was a healthy bone marrow donor. The germline V gene has CDR1 LGHNA and CDR2 YSLEER. Trimming cost V 4 bases and J 5 bases; bases outside gene matches: 12. The length of the CDR3 is 16 residues. This sequence joins TRBV4-3 and TRBJ2-3, with 7 bases lining up with TRBD2. The sample was PBMCs. This receptor was obtained from a male donor in good health and CMV-seronegative. The CDR3 region is CASSLKRGPGGDTQYF. For the CDR3, the DNA is TGCGCCAGCAGCCTAAAGCGGGGCCCGGGTGGAGATACGCAGTATTTT.